Given below is one T cell receptor (beta chain) in context. As yet, its antigen is unknown. Here immunoSEQ multiplex PCR was the method, and the copy in TCRdb shows in-frame clones only, minus some. Of under 750,000 clones listed, 72% are singletons. The source of the sample is a study of shared clonotypes between healthy human individuals. Division of CD4+ cells produced a CD45RA+ naive subset and a CD45RA-negative memory subset. Study-level results: As a rule, naive subsets had a larger estimated richness than memory subsets. Read depth was anticipated to influence clonotype sharing among donors. Roughly 5% of naive CD4 clonotypes were shared across a handful of donors.

The germline gives CDR1 MDHEN, CDR2 SYDVKM. The ends lost 5 bases at V and 4 bases at J; junction bases unmatched: 10. The CDR3 totals 15 residues. This TCR derives from a woman between 25 and 40 years old in good health. What was sequenced was memory CD4+ T cells sorted from blood. As to subset: CD45RA-negative fraction. This chain links TRBV28 with TRBJ2-7; 8 bases align to TRBD2. The CDR3 here is CASSDSGNPLYEQYF. The CDR3 nucleotides read TGTGCCAGCAGTGATAGCGGGAATCCCTTGTACGAGCAGTACTTC.